The source of this TCR beta chain is a study of response to subunit inactivated influenza vaccine. Study outcomes and limitations: The study's authors posited that every seasonal influenza vaccination enlists few new T cells.

Germline V gene sequence: CDR1 SGDLS, CDR2 YYNGEE. The CDR3 consists of 15 residues. TCRdb reanalysed the RT-PCR reads using MiXCR and keeps one entry per CDR3 protein. This sample yields under 550,000 distinct CDR3 sequences, of which 6.5% to 8% are seen a single time; around 12% belongs to the top ten. This clonotype was recorded many times. What it binds is not known. A junction boundary mismatches the germline segment, possibly from a read error. The source was PBMCs from blood, collected 23 to 25 months after vaccination. The source of this sequence is a man in his fifties or sixties who received an inactivated influenza vaccine. V and J are TRBV9 and TRBJ2-2; 9 nucleotides line up with TRBD2. In DNA form, the CDR3 reads TGTGCTAGCAGCGTTAGCGGGGGGAACACCGGGGAGCTGTTTTTT. This translates into CASSVSGGNTGELFF.